These 10 T cell receptor beta chains were sequenced from one sample in a study of shared clonotypes between healthy human individuals. TCRdb's table, derived via immunoSEQ multiplex PCR, lists solely in-frame clones and lacks some. The table has some 2.1 million clones, 90% to 95% seen once. The specimen was naive CD4+ T cells sorted from blood. Specified subset: CD45RA+ positively selected. The receptor source for this set is a man in his late teens or twenties in good health.

The rearrangement links TRBV11-3 to TRBJ2-2; perhaps D is TRBD1 or TRBD2 (5 bases each). V shed 4 bases and J shed 0 bases, with 12 bases lying between them. The V gene's germline CDR1 is SGHNT and CDR2 YENEEA. This CDR3 comprises 16 residues. CDR3 in amino acids: CASSSGTRANTGELFF. CDR3 coding DNA: TGTGCCAGCAGCTCTGGGACGAGAGCGAACACCGGGGAGCTGTTTTTT. Supplemented by reference TRBV11-3 and TRBJ2-2, the full variable domain reads EAGVVQSPRYKIIEKKQPVAFWCNPISGHNTLYWYLQNLGQGPELLIRYENEEAVDDSQLPKDRFSAERLKGVDSTLKIQPAELGDSAVYLCASSSGTRANTGELFFGEGSRLTVL.

This chain links TRBV5-1 with TRBJ2-7, with a weak D call TRBD1 (5 bases). This CDR3 spans 15 amino acids. The V end lost 2 bases, the J end lost 3 bases, and 15 bases lay between the germline ends. CDR1 is SGHRS, CDR2 YFSETQ, per germline. The CDR3: CASSFDRSVFYEQYF. The CDR3 region has the DNA TGCGCCAGCAGCTTTGACAGATCGGTCTTCTACGAGCAGTACTTC. The full variable domain, completed using reference TRBV5-1 and TRBJ2-7, is KAGVTQTPRYLIKTRGQQVTLSCSPISGHRSVSWYQQTPGQGLQFLFEYFSETQRNKGNFPGRFSGRQFSNSRSEMNVSTLELGDSALYLCASSFDRSVFYEQYFGPGTRLTVT.

This chain uses TRBV7-8 with TRBJ2-2; 10 bases align to TRBD2. The CDR3 spans 20 residues. CDR1 is SGHVS, CDR2 FQNEAQ, per germline. Trimming cost V 1 base and J 2 bases; bases outside gene matches: 13. The CDR3 DNA reads as TGTGCCAGCAGCTTAGGGTTACTTAGGCTAGCGGGAGTCAACACCGGGGAGCTGTTTTTT. It codes for CASSLGLLRLAGVNTGELFF.

V is TRBV7-2 and J is TRBJ1-2; D remains ambiguous. Germline assignment: CDR1 SGHTA and CDR2 FQGNSA. V was clipped by 4 bases and J by 4 bases, with 13 bases between them. This CDR3 contains 14 residues. CDR3 in DNA: TGTGCCAGCAGCTCCGGCACGAGCCCCTATGGCTACACCTTC. This codes for CASSSGTSPYGYTF.

The V gene is TRBV13, the J gene TRBJ1-6; D possibly corresponds to TRBD1 (5 bases). The V end was cut by 5 bases, the J end by 7 bases, with 18 bases between. This CDR3 contains 16 residues. Germline assignment: CDR1 PRHDT and CDR2 FYEKMQ (reference sequence). The DNA of the CDR3 is TGTGCCAGCAGCCCTAGCGAGGGGATGTTGAATTCACCCCTCCACTTT. It encodes CASSPSEGMLNSPLHF.

V usage is TRBV6-5 and J usage is TRBJ2-1, with 7 bases that match TRBD1. V gave up 5 bases and J gave up 7 bases; unmatched junction bases: 11. The germline CDR1 and CDR2 sequences are MNHEY and SVGAGI. CDR3 length: 15 amino acids. The CDR3 DNA is TGTGCCAGCAGTAAACCGGGACAGTCGCTGAATGAGCAGTTCTTC. It yields the protein CASSKPGQSLNEQFF.

In this sample, this clone turned up once. V is TRBV5-1 and J is TRBJ1-2; D unclear. The CDR3 runs to 14 residues. Per the germline V gene, CDR1 is SGHRS and CDR2 is YFSETQ. V was trimmed by 0 bases and J by 8 bases, leaving 14 bases between them. In DNA form, the CDR3 reads TGCGCCAGCAGCTTGGGGGCAGGATCACTAGGCTACACCTTC. It specifies CASSLGAGSLGYTF.

V is TRBV29-1 and J is TRBJ1-1, with D maybe TRBD1 (5 bases). This CDR3 comprises 14 residues. V lost 3 bases, J lost 0 bases, and 11 bases lay in between. From germline, CDR1 is SQVTM and CDR2 ANQGSEA. CDR3 nucleotides: TGCAGCGTTGAGGGACGGATGATGAACACTGAAGCTTTCTTT. It specifies CSVEGRMMNTEAFF.

This clone was recorded once. V is TRBV28 and J is TRBJ2-7, with TRBD1 identical over 9 bases. Trimming took 6 bases from V and 6 from J; bases not matched to a gene: 9. The CDR3 length is 14 residues. Germline CDR1 reads MDHEN; CDR2 reads SYDVKM. As DNA, the CDR3 is TGTGCCAGCAGCGATCCGGGACAGGGCCGCGAGCAGTACTTC. Its translation: CASSDPGQGREQYF.

The rearrangement uses TRBV28 and TRBJ1-1; D is undetermined. CDR3 length equals 12 residues. Between the trimmed V and J ends, which lost 10 bases and 1 base, there was a span of 10 bases. The V gene's germline CDR1 is MDHEN and CDR2 SYDVKM. The CDR3 loop reads CATDSRNTEAFF. The CDR3, as DNA: TGTGCCACCGATTCTAGGAACACTGAAGCTTTCTTT.